This TCR beta chain was sequenced in a study of CD8+ T cells in alopecia areata. Study summary: Treated patients were given oral tofacitinib, which was dosed at 5 to 10 mg twice daily.

The sequencing template was cDNA reverse transcribed from extracted RNA. The protocol was immunoSEQ multiplex PCR, while the TCRdb copy is restricted to in-frame clones and leaves out a portion. The sample lists more than 200,000 clones; more than 55% were seen once. The treatment here: oral pan-JAK inhibitor, 5-10 mg twice daily. Germline assignment: CDR1 MNHEY and CDR2 SVGAGI. This CDR3 is built from 12 residues. J was trimmed by 8 bases and V by 6 bases; bases with no gene match: 6. The sequence was obtained from a human donor with alopecia areata. The genes are TRBV6-5 and TRBJ1-2; the match to TRBD1 covers 7 bases. Specimen: CD4+ T cells sorted from blood, collected at approximately week 42, from a patient treated with tofacitinib. The chain's CDR3 is CASRQGLGGYTF. CDR3 nucleotide sequence: TGTGCCAGCAGACAGGGGTTGGGCGGCTACACCTTC.